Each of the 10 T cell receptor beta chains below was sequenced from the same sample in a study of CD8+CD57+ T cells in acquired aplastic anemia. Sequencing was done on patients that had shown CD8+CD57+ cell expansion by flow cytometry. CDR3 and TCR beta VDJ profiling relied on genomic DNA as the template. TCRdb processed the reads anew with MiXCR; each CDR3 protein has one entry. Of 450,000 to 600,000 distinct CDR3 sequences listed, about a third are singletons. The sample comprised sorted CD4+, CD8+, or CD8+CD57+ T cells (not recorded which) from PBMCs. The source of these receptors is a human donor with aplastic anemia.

CDR3 loop: CASSPGVTYEQYF. CDR3 sequence (DNA): TGTGCCAGCAGCCCGGGAGTCACCTACGAGCAGTACTTC. This rearrangement joins TRBV3-1 to TRBJ2-7, with D possibly TRBD2 on 6 matching bases. The CDR3 sequence is 13 residues long. Trimming removed 4 bases from V and 2 bases from J, with 9 bases in between. The germline V gene has CDR1 LGHDT and CDR2 YNNKEL (reference sequence).

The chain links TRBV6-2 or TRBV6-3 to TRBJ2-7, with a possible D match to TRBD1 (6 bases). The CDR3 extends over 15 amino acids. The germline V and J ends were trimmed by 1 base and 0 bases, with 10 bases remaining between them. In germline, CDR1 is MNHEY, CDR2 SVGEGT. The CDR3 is CASSYLAGVSYEQYF. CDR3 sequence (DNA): TGTGCCAGCAGTTACTTGGCAGGGGTCTCCTACGAGCAGTACTTC.

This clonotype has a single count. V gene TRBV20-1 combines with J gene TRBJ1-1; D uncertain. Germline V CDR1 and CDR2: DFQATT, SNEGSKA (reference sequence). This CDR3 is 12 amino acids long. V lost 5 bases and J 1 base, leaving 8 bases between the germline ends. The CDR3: CSADTPNTEAFF. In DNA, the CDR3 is TGCAGTGCTGACACACCGAACACTGAAGCTTTCTTT.

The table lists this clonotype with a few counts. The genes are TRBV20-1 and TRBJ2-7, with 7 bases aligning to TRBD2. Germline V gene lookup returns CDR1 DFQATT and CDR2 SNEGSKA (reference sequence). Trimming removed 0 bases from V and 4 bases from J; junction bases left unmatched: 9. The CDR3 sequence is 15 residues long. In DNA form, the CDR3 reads TGCAGTGCTAGAGATTTACAACGGGAGGTTTACGAGCAGTACTTC. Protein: CSARDLQREVYEQYF.

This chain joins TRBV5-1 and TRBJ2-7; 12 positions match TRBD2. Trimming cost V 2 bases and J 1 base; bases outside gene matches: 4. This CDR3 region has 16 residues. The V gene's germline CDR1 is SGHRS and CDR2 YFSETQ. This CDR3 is CASSFGTSGWSYEQYF. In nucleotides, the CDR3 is TGCGCCAGCAGCTTCGGGACTAGCGGGTGGTCCTACGAGCAGTACTTC. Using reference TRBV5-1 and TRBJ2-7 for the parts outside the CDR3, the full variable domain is KAGVTQTPRYLIKTRGQQVTLSCSPISGHRSVSWYQQTPGQGLQFLFEYFSETQRNKGNFPGRFSGRQFSNSRSEMNVSTLELGDSALYLCASSFGTSGWSYEQYFGPGTRLTVT.

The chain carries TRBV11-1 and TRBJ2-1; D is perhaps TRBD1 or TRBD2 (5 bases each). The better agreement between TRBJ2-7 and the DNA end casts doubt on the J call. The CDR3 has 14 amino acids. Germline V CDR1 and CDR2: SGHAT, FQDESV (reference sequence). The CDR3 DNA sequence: TGTGCCAGCAGCCTGGGGGACGAACTTGGGGAGCAGTACTTC. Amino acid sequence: CASSLGDELGEQYF.

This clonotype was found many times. The CDR3 bases are TGTGCCAGCAGCCCCGACAGGCAGCCCCAGCATTTT. Translated, it gives CASSPDRQPQHF. The rearrangement uses TRBV7-2 and TRBJ1-5; D is possibly TRBD1 (6 bases). Trimming took 5 bases from V and 7 from J, leaving 9 bases between them. Germline CDR1 and CDR2: SGHTA and FQGNSA. This CDR3 has 12 residues. The full variable domain, in which reference TRBV7-2 and TRBJ1-5 provide the parts outside the CDR3, is GAGVSQSPSNKVTEKGKDVELRCDPISGHTALYWYRQSLGQGLEFLIYFQGNSAPDKSGLPSDRFSAERTGGSVSTLTIQRTQQEDSAVYLCASSPDRQPQHFGDGTRLSIL.

Here the CDR3 DNA reads TGTGCCATCAGTGAAGCGGGCGAGAAATATGGCTACACCTTC. Residues: CAISEAGEKYGYTF. The V gene is TRBV10-3, the J gene TRBJ1-2; D not resolved. The CDR3 loop spans 14 amino acids. CDR1 is ENHRY, CDR2 SYGVKD, per germline. V was cut by 3 bases and J by 5 bases, with 13 bases left in between.

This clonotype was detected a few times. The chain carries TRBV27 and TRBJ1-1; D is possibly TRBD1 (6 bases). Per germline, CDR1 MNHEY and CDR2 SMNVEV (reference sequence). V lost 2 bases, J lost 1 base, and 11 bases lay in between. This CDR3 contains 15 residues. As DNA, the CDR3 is TGTGCCAGCAGTTTAATAGACAGGAGGAACACTGAAGCTTTCTTT. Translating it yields CASSLIDRRNTEAFF.

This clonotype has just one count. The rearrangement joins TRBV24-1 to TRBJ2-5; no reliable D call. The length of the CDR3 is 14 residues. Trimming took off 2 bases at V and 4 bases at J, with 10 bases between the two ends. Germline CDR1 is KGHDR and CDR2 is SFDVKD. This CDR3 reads CATSDYPETETQYF. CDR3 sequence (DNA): TGTGCCACCAGTGATTATCCAGAGACAGAGACCCAGTACTTC.